This TCR beta chain was sequenced in a study of vaccination and CD4 T cells after COVID-19. Study-level information: Overlapping spike peptides of SARS-CoV-2, HCoV-NL63, HCoV-OC43 and HCoV-229E were used, and cells were stimulated with them.

Looked up from germline, CDR1 is SGHRS and CDR2 is YFSETQ. The CDR3 runs 21 residues. V lost 4 bases to trimming and J lost 0 bases; unmatched junction nucleotides: 21. This clonotype has a handful of counts. The antigen remains unidentified. With the Oncomine TCR Beta short-read assay, DNA from cultured CD4+ T cells was sequenced. Once CD4+ T cells had been cultured, genomic DNA was extracted from them. TCRdb re-called the PCR reads with MiXCR, one entry per CDR3 protein. The sample carries several thousand distinct CDR3 sequences, about 14% recorded once. Treatment denoted: roughly ten-day PBMC culture with coronavirus spike peptide pools or control peptides (ViraFEST assay).

Sequencing used CD4+ T cells from blood, cultured in vitro. The gene calls are TRBV5-1 and TRBJ1-2; TRBD1 agrees at 10 bases. This sequence was found in a human donor who had recovered from COVID-19. The DNA for the CDR3 is TGCGCCAGCAGCCTAATATCCTATGTACCGGGACAGGGGTTGGCTAACTATGGCTACACCTTC. Its protein is CASSLISYVPGQGLANYGYTF. Together with reference TRBV5-1 and TRBJ1-2, the CDR3 gives the full variable domain: KAGVTQTPRYLIKTRGQQVTLSCSPISGHRSVSWYQQTPGQGLQFLFEYFSETQRNKGNFPGRFSGRQFSNSRSEMNVSTLELGDSALYLCASSLISYVPGQGLANYGYTFGSGTRLTVV.